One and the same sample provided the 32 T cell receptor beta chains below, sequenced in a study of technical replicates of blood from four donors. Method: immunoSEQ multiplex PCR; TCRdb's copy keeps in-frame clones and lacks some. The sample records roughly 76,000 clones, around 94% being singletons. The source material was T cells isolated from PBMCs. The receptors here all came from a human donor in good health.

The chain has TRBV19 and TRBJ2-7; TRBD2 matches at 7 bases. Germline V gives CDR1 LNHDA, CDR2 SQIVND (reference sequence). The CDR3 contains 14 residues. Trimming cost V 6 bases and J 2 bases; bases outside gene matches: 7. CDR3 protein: CASRETSATYEQYF. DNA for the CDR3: TGTGCCAGTAGAGAAACTAGCGCTACCTACGAGCAGTACTTC.

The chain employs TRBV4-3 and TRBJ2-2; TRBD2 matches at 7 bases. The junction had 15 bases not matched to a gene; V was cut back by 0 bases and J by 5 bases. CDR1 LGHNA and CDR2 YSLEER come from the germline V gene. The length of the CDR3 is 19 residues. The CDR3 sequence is CASSQDWFEGGPWTGELFF. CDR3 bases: TGCGCCAGCAGCCAAGATTGGTTCGAGGGAGGGCCATGGACCGGGGAGCTGTTTTTT.

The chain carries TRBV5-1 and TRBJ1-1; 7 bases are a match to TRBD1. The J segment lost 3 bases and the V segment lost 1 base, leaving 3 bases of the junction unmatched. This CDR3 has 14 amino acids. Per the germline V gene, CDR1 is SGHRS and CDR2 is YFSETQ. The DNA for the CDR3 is TGCGCCAGCAGCTTGATCGGGACAGACACTGAAGCTTTCTTT. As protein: CASSLIGTDTEAFF.

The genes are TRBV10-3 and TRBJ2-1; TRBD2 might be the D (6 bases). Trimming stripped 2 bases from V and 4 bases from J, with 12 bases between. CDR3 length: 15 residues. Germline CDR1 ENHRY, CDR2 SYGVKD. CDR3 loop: CAISEGRELYNEQFF. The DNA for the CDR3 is TGTGCCATCAGTGAGGGCCGGGAGCTTTACAATGAGCAGTTCTTC.

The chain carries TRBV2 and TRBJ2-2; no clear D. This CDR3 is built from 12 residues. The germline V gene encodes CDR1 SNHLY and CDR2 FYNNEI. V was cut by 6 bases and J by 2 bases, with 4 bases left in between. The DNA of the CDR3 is TGTGCCAGCAGGACTAACACCGGGGAGCTGTTTTTT. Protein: CASRTNTGELFF.

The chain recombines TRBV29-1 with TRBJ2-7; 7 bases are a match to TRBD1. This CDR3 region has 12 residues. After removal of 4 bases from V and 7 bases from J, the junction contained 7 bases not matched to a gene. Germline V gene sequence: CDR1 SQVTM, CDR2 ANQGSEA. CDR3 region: CSVGGTAKEQYF. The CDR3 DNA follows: TGCAGCGTTGGAGGGACAGCAAAAGAGCAGTACTTC.

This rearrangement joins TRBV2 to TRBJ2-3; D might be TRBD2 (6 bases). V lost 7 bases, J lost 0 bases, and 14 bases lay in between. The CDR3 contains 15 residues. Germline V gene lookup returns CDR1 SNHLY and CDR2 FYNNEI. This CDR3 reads CASNSRRASTDTQYF. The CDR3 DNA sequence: TGTGCCAGCAATTCGAGGAGGGCTAGCACAGATACGCAGTATTTT.

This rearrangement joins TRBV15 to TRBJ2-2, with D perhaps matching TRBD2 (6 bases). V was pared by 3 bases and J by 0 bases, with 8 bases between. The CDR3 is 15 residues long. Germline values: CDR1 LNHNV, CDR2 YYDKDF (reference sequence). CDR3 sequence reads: CATSRGGANTGELFF. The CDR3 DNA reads TGTGCCACCAGCAGGGGAGGCGCGAACACCGGGGAGCTGTTTTTT.

The CDR3 loop reads CASSQGLSYEQYF. The CDR3 nucleotides read TGTGCCAGCAGCCAAGGACTGTCTTACGAGCAGTACTTC. The rearrangement links TRBV11-3 to TRBJ2-7, with D perhaps TRBD2 (5 bases). The V end was cut by 5 bases, the J end by 4 bases, with 12 bases between. The CDR3 length is 13 residues. Germline assignment: CDR1 SGHNT and CDR2 YENEEA.

The CDR3 DNA follows: TGTGCCAGCAGTGAAACTAGCGGGGGATTCTACGAGCAGTACTTC. Protein sequence: CASSETSGGFYEQYF. V and J are TRBV2 and TRBJ2-7, with 11 bases aligning to TRBD2. Germline CDR1 SNHLY, CDR2 FYNNEI. Trimming cost V 2 bases and J 3 bases; bases outside gene matches: 3. The CDR3 runs to 15 residues.

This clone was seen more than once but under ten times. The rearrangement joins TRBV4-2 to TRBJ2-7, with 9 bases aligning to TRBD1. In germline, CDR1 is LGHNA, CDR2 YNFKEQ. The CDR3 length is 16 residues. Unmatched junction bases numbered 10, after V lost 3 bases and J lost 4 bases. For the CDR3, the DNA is TGTGCCAGCAGCCACGTTTTTACAGGGGGCACGTACGAGCAGTACTTC. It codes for CASSHVFTGGTYEQYF.

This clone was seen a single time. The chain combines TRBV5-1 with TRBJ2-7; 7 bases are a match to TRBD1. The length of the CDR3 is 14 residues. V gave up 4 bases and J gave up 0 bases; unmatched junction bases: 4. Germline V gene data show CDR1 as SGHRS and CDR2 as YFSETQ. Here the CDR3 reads CASSTGTDSYEQYF. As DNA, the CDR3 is TGCGCCAGCAGCACCGGGACAGACTCCTACGAGCAGTACTTC.

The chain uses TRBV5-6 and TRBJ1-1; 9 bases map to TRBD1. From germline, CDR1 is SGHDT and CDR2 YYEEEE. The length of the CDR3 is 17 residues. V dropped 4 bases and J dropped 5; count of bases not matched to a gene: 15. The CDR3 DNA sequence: TGTGCCAGCAGCACTCCTCCCGGGACAGGGAGAGATACTGAAGCTTTCTTT. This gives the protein CASSTPPGTGRDTEAFF.

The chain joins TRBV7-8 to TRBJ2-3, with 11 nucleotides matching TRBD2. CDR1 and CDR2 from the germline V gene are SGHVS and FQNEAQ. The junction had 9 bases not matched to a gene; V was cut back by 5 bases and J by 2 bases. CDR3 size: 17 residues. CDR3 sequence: CASSARLAGFNTDTQYF. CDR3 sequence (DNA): TGTGCCAGCAGCGCCCGACTAGCGGGATTCAACACAGATACGCAGTATTTT.

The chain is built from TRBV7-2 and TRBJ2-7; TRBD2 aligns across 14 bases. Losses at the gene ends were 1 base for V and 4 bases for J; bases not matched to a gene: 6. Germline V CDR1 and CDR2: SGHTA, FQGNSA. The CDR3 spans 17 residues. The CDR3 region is CASSLDGLAGGLYEQYF. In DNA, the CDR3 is TGTGCCAGCAGCTTAGACGGACTAGCGGGAGGCCTATACGAGCAGTACTTC.

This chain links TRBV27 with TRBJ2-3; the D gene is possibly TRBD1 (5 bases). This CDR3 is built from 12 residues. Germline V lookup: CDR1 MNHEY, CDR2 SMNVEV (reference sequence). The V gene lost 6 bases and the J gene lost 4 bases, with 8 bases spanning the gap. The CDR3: CASSLRADTQYF. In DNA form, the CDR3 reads TGTGCCAGCAGCCTCAGGGCAGATACGCAGTATTTT.

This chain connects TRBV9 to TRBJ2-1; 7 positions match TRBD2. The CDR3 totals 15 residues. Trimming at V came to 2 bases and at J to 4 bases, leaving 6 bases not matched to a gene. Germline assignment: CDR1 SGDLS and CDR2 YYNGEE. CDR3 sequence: CASSVSGGLYNEQFF. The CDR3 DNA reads TGTGCCAGCAGCGTTTCGGGAGGACTTTACAATGAGCAGTTCTTC.

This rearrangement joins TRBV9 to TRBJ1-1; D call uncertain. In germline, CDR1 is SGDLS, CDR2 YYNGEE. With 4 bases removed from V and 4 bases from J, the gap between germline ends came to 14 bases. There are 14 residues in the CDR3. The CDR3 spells CASSSSGLATEAFF. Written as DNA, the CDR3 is TGTGCCAGCAGCTCGTCGGGTTTGGCCACTGAAGCTTTCTTT.

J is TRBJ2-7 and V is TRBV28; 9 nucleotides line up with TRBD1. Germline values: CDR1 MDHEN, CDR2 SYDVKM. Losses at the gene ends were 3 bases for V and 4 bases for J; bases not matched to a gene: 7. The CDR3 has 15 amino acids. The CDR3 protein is CASSLWTGDYYEQYF. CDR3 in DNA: TGTGCCAGCAGTTTGTGGACAGGGGACTATTACGAGCAGTACTTC.

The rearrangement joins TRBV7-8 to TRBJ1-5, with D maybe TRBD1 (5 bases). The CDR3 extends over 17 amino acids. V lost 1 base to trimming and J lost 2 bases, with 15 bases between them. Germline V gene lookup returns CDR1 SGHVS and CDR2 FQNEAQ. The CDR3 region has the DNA TGTGCCAGCAGCTTAGGGCTAGGGGTGACGGGCAATCAGCCCCAGCATTTT. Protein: CASSLGLGVTGNQPQHF.

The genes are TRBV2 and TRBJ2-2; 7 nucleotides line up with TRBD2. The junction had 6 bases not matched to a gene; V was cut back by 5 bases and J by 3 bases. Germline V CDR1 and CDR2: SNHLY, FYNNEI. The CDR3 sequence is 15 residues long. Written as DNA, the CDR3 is TGTGCCAGCAGTCCCCCTAGCGGATACACCGGGGAGCTGTTTTTT. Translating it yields CASSPPSGYTGELFF.

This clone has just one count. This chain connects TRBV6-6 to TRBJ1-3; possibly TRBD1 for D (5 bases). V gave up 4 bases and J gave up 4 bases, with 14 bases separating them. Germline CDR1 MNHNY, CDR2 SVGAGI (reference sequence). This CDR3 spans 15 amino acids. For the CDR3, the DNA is TGTGCCAGCAGTTCATATAGACAGAACGGAAACACCATATATTTT. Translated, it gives CASSSYRQNGNTIYF.

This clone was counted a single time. The CDR3 sequence: CASSSRTGDYGYTF. The CDR3 region has the DNA TGTGCCAGCAGTAGTAGGACAGGGGACTATGGCTACACCTTC. The chain recombines TRBV25-1 with TRBJ1-2; 9 bases agree with TRBD1. Germline CDR1 reads MGHDK; CDR2 reads SYGVNS. Unmatched junction bases numbered 4, after V lost 5 bases and J lost 3 bases. The CDR3 length is 14 residues.

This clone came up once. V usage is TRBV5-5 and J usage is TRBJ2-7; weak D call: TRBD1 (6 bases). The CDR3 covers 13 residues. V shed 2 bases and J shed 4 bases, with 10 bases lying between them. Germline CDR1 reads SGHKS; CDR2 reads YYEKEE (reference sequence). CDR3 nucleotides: TGTGCCAGCAGCTTAACAGGGCTATACGAGCAGTACTTC. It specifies CASSLTGLYEQYF.

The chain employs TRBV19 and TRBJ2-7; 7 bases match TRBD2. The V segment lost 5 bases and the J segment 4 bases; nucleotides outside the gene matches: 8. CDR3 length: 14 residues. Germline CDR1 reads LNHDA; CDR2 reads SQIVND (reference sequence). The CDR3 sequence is CASSPGLWVYEQYF. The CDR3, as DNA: TGTGCCAGTAGTCCGGGACTATGGGTATACGAGCAGTACTTC.

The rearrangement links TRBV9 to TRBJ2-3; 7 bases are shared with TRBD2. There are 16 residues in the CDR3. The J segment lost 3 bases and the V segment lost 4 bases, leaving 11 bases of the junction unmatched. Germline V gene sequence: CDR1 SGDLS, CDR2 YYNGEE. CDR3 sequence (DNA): TGTGCCAGCAGCACATTAGCGGGTCGGGTGACAGATACGCAGTATTTT. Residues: CASSTLAGRVTDTQYF.

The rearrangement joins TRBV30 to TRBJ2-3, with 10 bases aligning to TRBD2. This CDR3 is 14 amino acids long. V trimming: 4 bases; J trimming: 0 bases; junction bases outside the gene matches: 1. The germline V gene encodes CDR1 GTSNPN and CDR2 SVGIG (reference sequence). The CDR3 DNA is TGTGCCTGGAATAGCGGGAGGAGCACAGATACGCAGTATTTT. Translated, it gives CAWNSGRSTDTQYF.

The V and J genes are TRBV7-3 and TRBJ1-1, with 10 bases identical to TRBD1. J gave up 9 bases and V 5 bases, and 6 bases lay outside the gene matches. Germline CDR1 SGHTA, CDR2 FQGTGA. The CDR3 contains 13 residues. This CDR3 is CASSTDRGRQAFF. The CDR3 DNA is TGTGCCAGCAGCACAGACAGGGGGCGGCAAGCTTTCTTT.

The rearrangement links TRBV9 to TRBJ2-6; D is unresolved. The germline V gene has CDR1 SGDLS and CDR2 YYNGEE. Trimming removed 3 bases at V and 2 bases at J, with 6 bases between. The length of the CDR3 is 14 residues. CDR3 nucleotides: TGTGCCAGCAGCGCCGAGACTGGGGCCAACGTCCTGACTTTC. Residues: CASSAETGANVLTF.

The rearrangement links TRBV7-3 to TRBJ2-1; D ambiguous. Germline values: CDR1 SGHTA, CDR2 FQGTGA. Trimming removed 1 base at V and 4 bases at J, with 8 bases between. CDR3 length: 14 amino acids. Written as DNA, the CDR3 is TGTGCCAGCAGCTTAATAGATAGTTACAATGAGCAGTTCTTC. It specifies CASSLIDSYNEQFF.

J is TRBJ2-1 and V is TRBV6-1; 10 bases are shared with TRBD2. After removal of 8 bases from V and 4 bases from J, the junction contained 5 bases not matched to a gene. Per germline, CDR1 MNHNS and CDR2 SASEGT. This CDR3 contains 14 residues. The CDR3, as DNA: TGTGCCAGCGTTATTAGCGGGAGGTACAATGAGCAGTTCTTC. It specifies CASVISGRYNEQFF.

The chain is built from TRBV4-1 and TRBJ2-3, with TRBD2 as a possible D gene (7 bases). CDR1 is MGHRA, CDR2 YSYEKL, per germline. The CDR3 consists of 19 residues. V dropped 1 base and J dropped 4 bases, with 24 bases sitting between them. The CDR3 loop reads CASSQAGGPTRRPPDTQYF. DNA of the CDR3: TGCGCCAGCAGCCAAGCGGGGGGCCCCACAAGAAGGCCACCAGATACGCAGTATTTT.